These T cell receptor beta chains were read from a single sample in a study of T-cell reconstitution after alpha-beta-depleted transplantation in children. TCRdb independently ran MiXCR on the PCR reads; one entry per CDR3 protein. The table shows 900,000 or so distinct CDR3 sequences, with 15% to 20% occurring only once. The sequencing here drew on PBMCs, mostly from graft donor cells, taken 360 days after TCRalphabeta/CD19-depleted stem cell transplant. These receptor sequences come from a male patient between 5 and 17 years old who had a stem cell transplant for acute lymphoblastic leukemia, so the T cells may come from the graft donor. The CDR3 runs from the conserved cysteine through the conserved F or W. The D gene is left open where the match is weak. Part of the rows lack a size; the others show once, few, many or a class for expanded clones.

once | TRBJ2-7 | TRBV12-3/TRBV12-4 | . | CASSTAAGGYEQYF | TGTGCCAGCAGCACGGCCGCAGGAGGCTACGAGCAGTACTTC
few | TRBJ2-7 | TRBV24-1 | . | CATITLGEQYF | TGTGCCACCATCACTTTGGGAGAGCAGTACTTC
. | TRBJ1-1 | TRBV2 | . | CASSNRGKTEAFF | TGTGCCAGCTCCAACCGGGGAAAAACTGAAGCTTTCTTT
many | TRBJ2-7 | TRBV27 | . | CASSLGALYEQYF | TGTGCCAGCAGTTTAGGGGCCTTATACGAGCAGTACTTC
many | TRBJ2-1 | TRBV5-1 | . | CASRGVNSYNEQFF | TGCGCCAGCAGAGGAGTGAACTCCTACAATGAGCAGTTCTTC
. | TRBJ1-2 | TRBV7-3 | . | CASSLTVKPGFYGYTF | TGTGCCAGCAGCTTAACCGTGAAGCCGGGTTTCTATGGCTACACCTTC
. | TRBJ2-1 | TRBV7-9 | TRBD2 | CASSPVGGSRYNEQFF | TGTGCCAGCAGCCCCGTAGGCGGGAGTAGGTACAATGAGCAGTTCTTC
many | TRBJ2-7 | TRBV7-2 | . | CASSLEYFYEQYF | TGTGCCAGCAGCTTAGAATACTTCTACGAGCAGTACTTC
many | TRBJ2-3 | TRBV9 | . | CASSVGADTQYF | TGTGCCAGCAGCGTAGGCGCAGATACGCAGTATTTT
many | TRBJ2-1 | TRBV4-1 | . | CASSHTGTPYNEQFF | TGCGCCAGCAGCCACACAGGGACACCCTACAATGAGCAGTTCTTC
. | TRBJ2-2 | TRBV7-2 | TRBD1 | CASSNRDRESGELFF | TGTGCCAGCAGCAACCGGGACAGGGAGTCCGGGGAGCTGTTTTTT
few | TRBJ2-7 | TRBV20-1 | TRBD2 | CSAKRGPSYEQYF | TGCAGTGCTAAGCGGGGGCCCTCCTACGAGCAGTACTTC
. | TRBJ2-5 | TRBV7-3 | . | CASSSAGQETQYF | TGTGCCAGCAGCTCGGCGGGCCAAGAGACCCAGTACTTC
few | TRBJ1-2 | TRBV6-1 | . | CASSANGLLNYGYTF | TGTGCCAGCAGCGCGAACGGGCTGCTCAACTATGGCTACACCTTC
once | TRBJ1-4 | TRBV2 | . | CASSDWGAEKLFF | TGTGCCAGCAGTGACTGGGGCGCAGAAAAACTGTTTTTT
. | TRBJ2-1 | TRBV7-2 | TRBD2 | CASKPREGRNEQFF | TGTGCCAGCAAGCCCCGGGAGGGCCGCAATGAGCAGTTCTTC
. | TRBJ2-6 | TRBV4-1 | . | CASSPGDFGANVLTF | TGCGCCAGCAGCCCCGGGGATTTCGGGGCCAACGTCCTGACTTTC
. | TRBJ2-3 | TRBV7-3 | TRBD1 | CASSSLGQEADTQYF | TGTGCCAGCAGCTCCCTCGGACAGGAAGCAGATACGCAGTATTTT
few | TRBJ2-2 | TRBV10-1 | . | CASSESATGELFF | TGCGCCAGCAGTGAGTCCGCGACCGGGGAGCTGTTTTTT
few | TRBJ2-7 | TRBV10-3 | . | CAISRRQDSYEQYF | TGTGCCATCAGCCGAAGACAAGACTCCTACGAGCAGTACTTC
. | TRBJ1-2 | TRBV5-4 | . | CASSLRGARYGYTF | TGTGCCAGCAGCTTAAGGGGCGCTAGGTATGGCTACACCTTC
few | TRBJ2-1 | TRBV3-1 | . | CASSDRSYHNEQFF | TGTGCCAGCAGCGATCGCAGCTACCACAATGAGCAGTTCTTC
many | TRBJ2-1 | TRBV9 | TRBD2 | CASSDSGLAGGPSIYNEQFF | TGTGCCAGCAGCGACTCGGGACTAGCGGGAGGGCCATCCATCTACAATGAGCAGTTCTTC
. | TRBJ2-3 | TRBV20-1 | TRBD2 | CSARDPSGRREDTQYF | TGCAGTGCTAGAGATCCTAGCGGGAGGAGGGAAGATACGCAGTATTTT
few | TRBJ2-1 | TRBV21-1 | . | CARKGPVGYSSYNEQFF | TGTGCCAGGAAGGGTCCGGTGGGGTATAGCTCCTACAATGAGCAGTTCTTC
. | TRBJ2-2 | TRBV27 | . | CASSPRPLAGELFF | TGTGCCAGCAGTCCCAGGCCCCTTGCCGGGGAGCTGTTTTTT
few | TRBJ1-3 | TRBV18 | . | CASSPSGLAGNTIYF | TGTGCCAGCTCACCCTCAGGGTTAGCTGGAAACACCATATATTTT
few | TRBJ2-1 | TRBV29-1 | . | CSVSPDRNEQFF | TGCAGCGTTTCGCCCGACAGGAATGAGCAGTTCTTC
. | TRBJ2-3 | TRBV7-7 | . | CASSLGRGSSADTQYF | TGTGCCAGCAGCTTAGGACGGGGGAGTTCGGCAGATACGCAGTATTTT
few | TRBJ2-1 | TRBV5-6 | TRBD1 | CASSFKGQGFLFF | TGTGCCAGCAGCTTCAAGGGACAGGGTTTTCTTTTCTTC
many | TRBJ2-1 | TRBV4-2 | . | CASSQDTTSPEQFF | TGTGCCAGCAGCCAAGATACGACCAGCCCGGAGCAGTTCTTC
. | TRBJ1-5 | TRBV5-1 | TRBD1 | CASSPGGHNQPQHF | TGCGCCAGCAGCCCAGGGGGTCACAATCAGCCCCAGCATTTT
. | TRBJ2-1 | TRBV18 | . | CASSDRVPMYNEQFF | TGTGCCAGCTCGGACCGGGTACCGATGTACAATGAGCAGTTCTTC
. | TRBJ2-7 | TRBV7-2 | TRBD2 | CASSPVAGGSYEQYF | TGTGCCAGCAGCCCCGTAGCGGGAGGGTCCTACGAGCAGTACTTC
many | TRBJ2-1 | TRBV11-3 | . | CASSSAGMGYNEQFF | TGTGCCAGCAGTTCGGCGGGAATGGGGTACAATGAGCAGTTCTTC
few | TRBJ1-2 | TRBV7-2 | . | CASSFRATNYGYTF | TGTGCCAGCAGCTTTAGGGCCACTAACTATGGCTACACCTTC
few | TRBJ2-1 | TRBV4-1 | . | CASSQVEVRGINEQFF | TGCGCCAGCAGCCAAGTCGAGGTCAGGGGTATCAATGAGCAGTTCTTC
once | TRBJ2-7 | TRBV20-1 | TRBD2 | CCARATSGVAGNYEQYF | TGCTGTGCTAGAGCAACCTCCGGGGTAGCGGGAAACTACGAGCAGTACTTC
few | TRBJ2-6 | TRBV4-1 | . | CASSPDRANVLTF | TGCGCCAGCAGCCCCGACAGGGCCAACGTCCTGACTTTC
few | TRBJ2-3 | TRBV20-1 | . | CSASKRAPGDTQYF | TGCAGTGCTAGCAAAAGGGCGCCCGGGGATACGCAGTATTTT
. | TRBJ2-1 | TRBV7-9 | . | CASILTGVKGNEQFF | TGTGCCAGCATATTGACGGGAGTAAAGGGCAATGAGCAGTTCTTC
few | TRBJ2-7 | TRBV12-3/TRBV12-4 | TRBD1 | CASSPTGVHEQYF | TGTGCCAGCAGCCCGACAGGGGTCCACGAGCAGTACTTC
once | TRBJ1-5 | TRBV12-3/TRBV12-4 | TRBD1 | CASTSHRGQPQHF | TGTGCCAGCACCTCTCACAGGGGGCAGCCCCAGCATTTT
. | TRBJ2-7 | TRBV7-2 | . | CASSLPAGDEQYF | TGTGCCAGCAGCTTGCCGGCTGGGGACGAGCAGTACTTC
. | TRBJ1-1 | TRBV5-1 | TRBD1 | CASSFGRTGAFF | TGCGCCAGCAGCTTTGGTAGGACAGGAGCTTTCTTT
many | TRBJ2-4 | TRBV10-2 | TRBD2 | CASSSTGSGRANIQYF | TGCGCCAGCAGTTCCACAGGGTCCGGGAGGGCGAACATTCAGTACTTC
. | TRBJ2-3 | TRBV6-1 | TRBD2 | CASRPLTSSLPTDTQYF | TGTGCCAGCAGACCTCTGACTAGCTCCCTTCCCACAGATACGCAGTATTTT
. | TRBJ1-1 | TRBV12-3/TRBV12-4 | TRBD1 | CASSPGTGVRGAEAFF | TGTGCCAGCAGTCCTGGGACAGGGGTAAGAGGGGCTGAAGCTTTCTTT
. | TRBJ2-5 | TRBV25-1 | . | CASSERRGETQYF | TGTGCCAGCAGCGAAAGGAGGGGGGAGACCCAGTACTTC
. | TRBJ2-1 | TRBV3-1 | TRBD2 | CASSFGSLAGVFYNEQFF | TGTGCCAGCAGTTTCGGGAGCTTAGCGGGAGTCTTCTACAATGAGCAGTTCTTC
. | TRBJ2-3 | TRBV4-1 | . | CASSWRSTDTQYF | TGCGCCAGCAGCTGGAGAAGCACAGATACGCAGTATTTT
many | TRBJ1-5 | TRBV15 | . | CATSRVVTADQPQHF | TGTGCCACCAGCAGAGTTGTGACAGCTGATCAGCCCCAGCATTTT
few | TRBJ1-1 | TRBV5-6 | . | CASSLGPAISDEAFF | TGTGCCAGCAGCTTGGGGCCCGCAATTTCGGATGAAGCTTTCTTT
few | TRBJ2-7 | TRBV4-1 | TRBD2 | CASSLGTSGPTYEQYF | TGCGCCAGCAGCCTGGGGACTAGCGGGCCTACCTACGAGCAGTACTTC
. | TRBJ2-3 | TRBV6-1 | . | CASRRSRGPSTDTQYF | TGTGCCAGCAGGAGGAGCAGGGGCCCTAGCACAGATACGCAGTATTTT